The 2 T cell receptor beta chains presented below share a single source sample, sequenced in a study of CD8+ T cells in alopecia areata. Researchers took lesional scalp punch biopsies and peripheral blood from people who were alopecia areata patients. Extracted RNA was reverse transcribed into cDNA, the sequencing template. Assay: immunoSEQ multiplex PCR; the TCRdb copy retains only in-frame clones and omits some. This sample yields around 7,800 clones, of which about 66% are seen a single time; about 22% belongs to the top ten. The sequencing used skin, collected at week 0. The receptors were gathered from a human donor with alopecia areata.

The genes are TRBV30 and TRBJ1-1; D is uncertain. The germline V and J ends were trimmed by 0 bases and 10 bases, with 12 bases remaining between them. CDR1 GTSNPN and CDR2 SVGIG come from the germline V gene (reference sequence). The length of the CDR3 is 12 residues. The CDR3 spells CAWSVGSGLAFF. DNA of the CDR3: TGTGCCTGGAGTGTAGGGTCAGGCTTAGCTTTCTTT.

This clone was detected once. This chain uses TRBV6-1 with TRBJ2-1, with TRBD1 matching over 10 bases. The CDR3 consists of 15 residues. The V segment lost 3 bases and the J segment 1 base; nucleotides outside the gene matches: 0. CDR1 and CDR2 (germline): MNHNS, SASEGT. The CDR3 is CASSEGQGSYNEQFF. CDR3 nucleotides: TGTGCCAGCAGTGAGGGACAGGGGTCCTACAATGAGCAGTTCTTC.